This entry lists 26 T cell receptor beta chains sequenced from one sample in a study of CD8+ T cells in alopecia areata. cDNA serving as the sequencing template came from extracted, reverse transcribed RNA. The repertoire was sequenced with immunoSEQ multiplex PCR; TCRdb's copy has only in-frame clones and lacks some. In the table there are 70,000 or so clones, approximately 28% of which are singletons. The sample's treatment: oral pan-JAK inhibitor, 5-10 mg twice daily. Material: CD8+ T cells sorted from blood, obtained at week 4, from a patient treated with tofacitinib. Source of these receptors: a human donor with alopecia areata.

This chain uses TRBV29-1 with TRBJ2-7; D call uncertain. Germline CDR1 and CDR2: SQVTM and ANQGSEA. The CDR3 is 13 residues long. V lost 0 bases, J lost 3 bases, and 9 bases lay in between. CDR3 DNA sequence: TGCAGCGTTGAAGATCGAGGCGGCTACGAGCAGTACTTC. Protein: CSVEDRGGYEQYF.

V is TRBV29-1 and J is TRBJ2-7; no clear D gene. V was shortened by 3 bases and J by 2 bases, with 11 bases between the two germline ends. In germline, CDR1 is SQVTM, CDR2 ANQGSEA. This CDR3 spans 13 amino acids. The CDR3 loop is CSVEVATPYEQYF. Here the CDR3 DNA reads TGCAGCGTTGAGGTCGCGACCCCCTACGAGCAGTACTTC.

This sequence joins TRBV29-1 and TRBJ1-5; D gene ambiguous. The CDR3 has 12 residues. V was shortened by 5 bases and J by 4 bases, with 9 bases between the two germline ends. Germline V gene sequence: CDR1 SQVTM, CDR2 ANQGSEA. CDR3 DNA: TGCAGCGTTCTGACGGAGAATCAGCCCCAGCATTTT. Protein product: CSVLTENQPQHF. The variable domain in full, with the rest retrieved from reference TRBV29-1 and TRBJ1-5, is SAVISQKPSRDICQRGTSLTIQCQVDSQVTMMFWYRQQPGQSLTLIATANQGSEATYESGFVIDKFPISRPNLTFSTLTVSNMSPEDSSIYLCSVLTENQPQHFGDGTRLSIL.

The CDR3 DNA reads TGTGCCAGCAGTTACTCGAGTGGGACACAGTCCTACGAGCAGTACTTC. It encodes CASSYSSGTQSYEQYF. The chain couples TRBV6-5 to TRBJ2-7; a weak D match, TRBD1 (6 bases). V lost 0 bases and J lost 1, with 13 bases in between. The CDR3 has 16 residues. Germline V CDR1 and CDR2: MNHEY, SVGAGI.

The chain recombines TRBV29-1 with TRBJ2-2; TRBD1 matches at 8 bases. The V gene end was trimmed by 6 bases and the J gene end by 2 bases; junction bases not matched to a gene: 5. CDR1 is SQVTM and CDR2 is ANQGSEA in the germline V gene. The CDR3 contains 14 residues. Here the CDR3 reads CSVQGATNTGELFF. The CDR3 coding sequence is TGCAGCGTCCAGGGGGCTACAAACACCGGGGAGCTGTTTTTT.

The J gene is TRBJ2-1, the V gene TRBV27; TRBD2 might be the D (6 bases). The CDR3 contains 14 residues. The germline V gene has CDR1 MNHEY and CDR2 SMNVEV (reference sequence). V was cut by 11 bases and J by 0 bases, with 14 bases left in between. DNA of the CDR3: TGTGCCTCGGGACCGACTAGCTCCTACAATGAGCAGTTCTTC. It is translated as CASGPTSSYNEQFF.

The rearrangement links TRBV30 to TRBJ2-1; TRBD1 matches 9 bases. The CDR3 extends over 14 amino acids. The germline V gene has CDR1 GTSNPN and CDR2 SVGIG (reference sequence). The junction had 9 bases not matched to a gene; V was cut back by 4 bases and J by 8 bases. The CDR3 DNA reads TGTGCCTGGACCAAGGGGACAGGGAGGTATGAGCAGTTCTTC. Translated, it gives CAWTKGTGRYEQFF.

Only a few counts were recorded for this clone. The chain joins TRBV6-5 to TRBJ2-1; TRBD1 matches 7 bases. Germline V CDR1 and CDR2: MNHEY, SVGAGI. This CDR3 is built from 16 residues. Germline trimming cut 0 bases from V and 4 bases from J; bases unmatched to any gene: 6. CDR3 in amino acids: CASSYSAGTDYNEQFF. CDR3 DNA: TGTGCCAGCAGTTACTCCGCCGGGACAGATTACAATGAGCAGTTCTTC.

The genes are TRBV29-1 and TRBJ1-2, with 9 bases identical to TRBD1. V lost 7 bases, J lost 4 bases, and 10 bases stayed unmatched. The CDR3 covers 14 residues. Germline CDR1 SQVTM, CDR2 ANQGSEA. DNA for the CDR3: TGCAGCGCTGACGGGGACAGGGATGTCTATGGCTACACCTTC. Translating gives CSADGDRDVYGYTF. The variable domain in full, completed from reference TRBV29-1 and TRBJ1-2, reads SAVISQKPSRDICQRGTSLTIQCQVDSQVTMMFWYRQQPGQSLTLIATANQGSEATYESGFVIDKFPISRPNLTFSTLTVSNMSPEDSSIYLCSADGDRDVYGYTFGSGTRLTVV.

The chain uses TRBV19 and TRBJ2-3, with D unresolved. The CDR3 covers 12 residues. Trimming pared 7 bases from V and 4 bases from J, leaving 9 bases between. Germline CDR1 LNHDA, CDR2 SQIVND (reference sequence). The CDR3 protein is CASKARSDTQYF. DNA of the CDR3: TGTGCCAGTAAGGCCCGGTCAGATACGCAGTATTTT.

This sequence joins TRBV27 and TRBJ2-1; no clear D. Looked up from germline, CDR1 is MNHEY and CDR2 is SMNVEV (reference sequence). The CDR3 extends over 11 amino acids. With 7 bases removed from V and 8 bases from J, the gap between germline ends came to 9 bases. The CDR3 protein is CASTFGDEQFF. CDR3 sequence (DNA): TGTGCCAGCACTTTCGGTGATGAGCAGTTCTTC.

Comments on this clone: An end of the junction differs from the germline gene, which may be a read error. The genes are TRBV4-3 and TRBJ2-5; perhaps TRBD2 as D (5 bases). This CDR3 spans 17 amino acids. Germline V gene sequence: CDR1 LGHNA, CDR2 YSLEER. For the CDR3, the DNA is TGCACCAGCAGCCAAGATTACCCCCTAGTGGGAGAAGAGACCCAGTACTTC. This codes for CTSSQDYPLVGEETQYF.

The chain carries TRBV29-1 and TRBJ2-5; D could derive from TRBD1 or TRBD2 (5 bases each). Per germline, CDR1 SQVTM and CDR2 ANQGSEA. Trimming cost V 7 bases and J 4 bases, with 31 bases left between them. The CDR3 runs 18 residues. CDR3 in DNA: TGCAGCGAGGCGGCCCCCGCGTTCCGGGACGGCCTTCTAGAGACCCAGTACTTC. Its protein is CSEAAPAFRDGLLETQYF.

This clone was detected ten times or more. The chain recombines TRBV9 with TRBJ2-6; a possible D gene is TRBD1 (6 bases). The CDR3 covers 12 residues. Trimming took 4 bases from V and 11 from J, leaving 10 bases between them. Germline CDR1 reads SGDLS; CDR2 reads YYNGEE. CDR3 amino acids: CASSPTGHVLTF. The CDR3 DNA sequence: TGTGCCAGCAGCCCAACAGGGCACGTCCTGACTTTC.

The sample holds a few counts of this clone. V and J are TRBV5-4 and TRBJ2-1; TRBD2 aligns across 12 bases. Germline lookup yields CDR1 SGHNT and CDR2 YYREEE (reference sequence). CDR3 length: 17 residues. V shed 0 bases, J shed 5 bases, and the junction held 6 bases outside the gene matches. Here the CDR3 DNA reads TGTGCCAGCAGCTTGGCCTGGACTAGCGGGACAGACAATGAGCAGTTCTTC. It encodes CASSLAWTSGTDNEQFF.

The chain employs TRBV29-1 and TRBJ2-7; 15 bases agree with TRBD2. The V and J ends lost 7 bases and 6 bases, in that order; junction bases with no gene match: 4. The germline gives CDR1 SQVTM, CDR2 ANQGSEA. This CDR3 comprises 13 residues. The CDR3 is CSGGLAGGSEQYF. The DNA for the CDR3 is TGCAGCGGGGGACTAGCGGGAGGTTCCGAGCAGTACTTC.

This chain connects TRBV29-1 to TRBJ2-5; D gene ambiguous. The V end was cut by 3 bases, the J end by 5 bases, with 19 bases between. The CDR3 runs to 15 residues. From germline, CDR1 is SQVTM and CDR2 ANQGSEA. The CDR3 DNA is TGCAGCGTTGATTTGGGTTTTCGGGCTCCGGAGACCCAGTACTTC. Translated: CSVDLGFRAPETQYF.

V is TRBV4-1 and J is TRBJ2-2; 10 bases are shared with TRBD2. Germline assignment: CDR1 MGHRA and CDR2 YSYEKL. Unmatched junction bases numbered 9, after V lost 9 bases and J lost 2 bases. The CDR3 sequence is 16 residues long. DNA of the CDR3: TGCGCCAGTCTAGCGGGAGCTCTAAGTAACACCGGGGAGCTGTTTTTT. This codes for CASLAGALSNTGELFF.

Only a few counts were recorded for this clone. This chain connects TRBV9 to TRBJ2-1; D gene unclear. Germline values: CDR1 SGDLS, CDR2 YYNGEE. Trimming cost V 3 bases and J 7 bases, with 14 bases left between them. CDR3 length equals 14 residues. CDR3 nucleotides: TGTGCCAGCAGCGCCCCAGAGGTTTCTAATGAGCAGTTCTTC. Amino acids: CASSAPEVSNEQFF.

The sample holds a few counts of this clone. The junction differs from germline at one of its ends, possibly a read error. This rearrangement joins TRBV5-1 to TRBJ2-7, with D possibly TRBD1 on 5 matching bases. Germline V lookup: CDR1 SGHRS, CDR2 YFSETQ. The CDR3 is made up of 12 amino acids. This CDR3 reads CASSLGGYERYF. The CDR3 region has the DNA TGCGCCAGCAGCTTGGGGGGCTACGAGCGGTACTTC.

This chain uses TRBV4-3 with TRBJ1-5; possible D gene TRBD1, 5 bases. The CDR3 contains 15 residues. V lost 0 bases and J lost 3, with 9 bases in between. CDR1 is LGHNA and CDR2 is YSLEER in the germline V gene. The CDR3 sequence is CASSQDGDLNQPQHF. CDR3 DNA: TGCGCCAGCAGCCAAGACGGGGACCTCAATCAGCCCCAGCATTTT.

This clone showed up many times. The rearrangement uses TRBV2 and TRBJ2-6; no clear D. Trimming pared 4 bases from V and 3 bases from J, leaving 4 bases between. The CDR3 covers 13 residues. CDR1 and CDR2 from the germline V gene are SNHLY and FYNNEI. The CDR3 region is CASSGGGANVLTF. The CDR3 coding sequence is TGTGCCAGCAGTGGTGGTGGGGCCAACGTCCTGACTTTC.

The CDR3 sequence: CASSLETNYEQYF. In DNA form, the CDR3 reads TGTGCCAGCAGCTTAGAGACCAACTACGAGCAGTACTTC. This chain links TRBV7-6 with TRBJ2-7, with unresolved D. V gave up 1 base and J gave up 3 bases, with 7 bases separating them. The CDR3 spans 13 residues. Germline V gene sequence: CDR1 SGHVS, CDR2 FNYEAQ.

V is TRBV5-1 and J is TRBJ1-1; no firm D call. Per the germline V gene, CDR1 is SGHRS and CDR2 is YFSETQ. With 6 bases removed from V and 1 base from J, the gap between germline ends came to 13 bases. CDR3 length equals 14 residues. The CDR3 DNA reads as TGCGCCAGCAACCCTTACGATTCGAACACTGAAGCTTTCTTT. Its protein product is CASNPYDSNTEAFF.

The CDR3 here is CSGPDGDTGELFF. The CDR3 DNA is TGCAGCGGGCCGGACGGAGACACCGGGGAGCTGTTTTTT. This chain joins TRBV29-1 and TRBJ2-2, with unresolved D. V lost 7 bases to trimming and J lost 3 bases, with 12 bases between them. Germline CDR1 and CDR2: SQVTM and ANQGSEA. The CDR3 contains 13 residues.

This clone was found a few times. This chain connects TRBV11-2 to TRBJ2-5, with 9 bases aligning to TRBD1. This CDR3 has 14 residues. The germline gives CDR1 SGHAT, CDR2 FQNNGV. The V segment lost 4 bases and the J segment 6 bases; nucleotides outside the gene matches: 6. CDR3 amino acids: CASSSGTGSKTQYF. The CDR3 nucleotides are TGTGCCAGCAGCTCTGGGACAGGGTCCAAGACCCAGTACTTC.